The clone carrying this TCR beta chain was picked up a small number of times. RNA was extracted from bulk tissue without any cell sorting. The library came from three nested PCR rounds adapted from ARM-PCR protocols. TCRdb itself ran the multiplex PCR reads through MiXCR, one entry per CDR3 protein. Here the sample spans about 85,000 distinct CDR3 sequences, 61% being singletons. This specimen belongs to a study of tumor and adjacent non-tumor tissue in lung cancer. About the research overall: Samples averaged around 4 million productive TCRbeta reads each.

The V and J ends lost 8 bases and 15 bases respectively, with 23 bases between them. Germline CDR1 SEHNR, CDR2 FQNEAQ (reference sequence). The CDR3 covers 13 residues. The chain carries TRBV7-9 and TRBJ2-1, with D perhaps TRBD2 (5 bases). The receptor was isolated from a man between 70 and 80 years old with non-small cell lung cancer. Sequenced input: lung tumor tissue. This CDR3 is CASGVMNPPSGFF. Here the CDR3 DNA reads TGTGCCAGCGGGGTAATGAACCCCCCCAGCGGGTTCTTC. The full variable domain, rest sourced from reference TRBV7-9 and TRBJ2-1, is DTGVSQNPRHKITKRGQNVTFRCDPISEHNRLYWYRQTLGQGPEFLTYFQNEAQLEKSRLLSDRFSAERPKGSFSTLEIQRTEQGDSAMYLCASGVMNPPSGFFGPGTRLTVL.